This TCR beta chain derives from a study of naive CD8 T cells in extremely preterm neonates. V was clipped by 3 bases and J by 8 bases, with 11 bases between them. The CDR3 consists of 12 residues. CDR1 and CDR2 (germline): SGDLS, YYNGEE. TCRdb keeps only in-frame clones here, not all; method: immunoSEQ multiplex PCR. The data hold 4,000 to 4,500 clones, with approximately 97% observed a single time. The chain couples TRBV9 to TRBJ1-2; a possible D gene is TRBD1 (5 bases). Material for sequencing was naive CD8+ T cells from blood. This clonotype was obtained from a human donor in good health. The CDR3 loop is CASSEGSRGYTF. CDR3 nucleotides: TGTGCCAGCAGCGAGGGGTCACGGGGCTACACCTTC.